The source of this T cell receptor beta chain is a study of circulating CD8 cells and anti-PD-1 response in melanoma. Study-level points and caveats: Generally, no replicate experiments were performed. At M1, fewer than 8% of TRB clonotypes appeared in multiple subsets. PD-1 and DPOS subsets showed similar, higher clonality than DNEG.

From live CD3+CD8+TCRalphabeta+ cells, four PD-1 and/or TIGIT subsets were sorted. Using approximately 15 ng of total RNA, TCR libraries were made with the QIAseq Immune Repertoire TCR panel. TCRdb analysed the reads with MiXCR anew, one entry per CDR3 protein. The data hold approximately 400 distinct CDR3 sequences, with around 6.3% observed a single time. This clonotype is labeled as medium-sized. Its antigen remains unknown. A junction end diverges from the germline sequence, so it may reflect a read error. This clonotype originated in a human donor with melanoma. Sequenced here: CD8+ T cells from PBMCs, sampled at baseline or after one month of anti-PD-1 therapy (not recorded which).

The CDR3 DNA reads TGTGCCAGCAGTGCACAGTCCTCTAATTCACCCCTCCACTTT. Translated: CASSAQSSNSPLHF. The genes are TRBV6-5 and TRBJ1-6, with D hard to call. CDR1 is MNHEY and CDR2 is SVGAGI in the germline V gene. The CDR3 covers 14 residues.